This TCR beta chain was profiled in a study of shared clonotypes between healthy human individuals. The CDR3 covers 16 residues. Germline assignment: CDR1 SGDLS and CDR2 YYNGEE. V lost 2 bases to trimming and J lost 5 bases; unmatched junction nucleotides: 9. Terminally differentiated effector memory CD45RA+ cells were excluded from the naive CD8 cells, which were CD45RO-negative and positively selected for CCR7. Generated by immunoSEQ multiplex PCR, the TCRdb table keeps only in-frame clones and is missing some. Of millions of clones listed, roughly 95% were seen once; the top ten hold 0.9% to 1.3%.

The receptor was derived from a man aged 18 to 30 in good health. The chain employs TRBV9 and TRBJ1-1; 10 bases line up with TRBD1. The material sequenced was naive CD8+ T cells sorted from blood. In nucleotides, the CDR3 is TGTGCCAGCAGCGTTGGACTGACAGGGGGCTGGACTGAAGCTTTCTTT. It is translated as CASSVGLTGGWTEAFF.